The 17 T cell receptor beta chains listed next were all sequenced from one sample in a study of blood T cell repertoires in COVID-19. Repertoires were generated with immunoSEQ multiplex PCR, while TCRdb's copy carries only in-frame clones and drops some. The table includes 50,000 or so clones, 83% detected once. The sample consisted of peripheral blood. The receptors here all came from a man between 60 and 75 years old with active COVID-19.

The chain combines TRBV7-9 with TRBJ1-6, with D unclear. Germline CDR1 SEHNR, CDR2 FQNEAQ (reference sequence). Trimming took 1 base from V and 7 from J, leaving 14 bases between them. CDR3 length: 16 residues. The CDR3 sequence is CASSLEAAPFNSPLHF. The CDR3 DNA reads TGTGCCAGCAGCTTAGAGGCGGCCCCCTTCAATTCACCCCTCCACTTT.

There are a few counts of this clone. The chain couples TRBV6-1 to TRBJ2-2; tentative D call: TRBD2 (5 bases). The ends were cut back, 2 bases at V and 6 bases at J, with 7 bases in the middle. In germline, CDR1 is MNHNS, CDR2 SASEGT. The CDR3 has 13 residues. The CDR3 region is CASSEIGAGELFF. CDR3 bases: TGTGCCAGCAGTGAAATCGGGGCCGGGGAGCTGTTTTTT.

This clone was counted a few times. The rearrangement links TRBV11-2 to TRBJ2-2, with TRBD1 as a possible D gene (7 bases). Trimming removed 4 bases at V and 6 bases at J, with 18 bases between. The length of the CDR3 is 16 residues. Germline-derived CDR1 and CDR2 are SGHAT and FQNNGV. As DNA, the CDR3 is TGTGCCAGCAGCTCCCCGGGGAGGACAGGCCCCGGGGAGCTGTTTTTT. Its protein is CASSSPGRTGPGELFF. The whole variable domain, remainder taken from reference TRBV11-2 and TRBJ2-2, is EAGVAQSPRYKIIEKRQSVAFWCNPISGHATLYWYQQILGQGPKLLIQFQNNGVVDDSQLPKDRFSAERLKGVDSTLKIQPAKLEDSAVYLCASSSPGRTGPGELFFGEGSRLTVL.

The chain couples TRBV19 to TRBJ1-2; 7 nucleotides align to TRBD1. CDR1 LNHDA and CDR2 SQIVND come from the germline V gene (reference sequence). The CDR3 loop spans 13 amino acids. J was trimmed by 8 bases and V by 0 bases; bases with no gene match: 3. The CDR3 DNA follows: TGTGCCAGTAGTATAGAGGACAGGTCCGGCTACACCTTC. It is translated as CASSIEDRSGYTF.

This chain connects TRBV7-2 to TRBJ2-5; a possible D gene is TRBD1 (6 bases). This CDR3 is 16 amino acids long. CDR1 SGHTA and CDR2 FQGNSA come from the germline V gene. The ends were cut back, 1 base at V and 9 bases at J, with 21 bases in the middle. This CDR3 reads CASSLEPGQKRAAQYF. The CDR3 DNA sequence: TGTGCCAGCAGCTTAGAACCGGGACAAAAAAGGGCGGCCCAGTACTTC.

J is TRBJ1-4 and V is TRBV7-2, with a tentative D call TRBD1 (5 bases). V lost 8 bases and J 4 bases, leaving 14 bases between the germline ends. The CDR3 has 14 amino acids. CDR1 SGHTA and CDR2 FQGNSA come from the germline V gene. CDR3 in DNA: TGTGCCAGCTCAAATGGGGGGTTTAATGAAAAACTGTTTTTT. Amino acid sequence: CASSNGGFNEKLFF.

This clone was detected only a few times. In DNA form, the CDR3 reads TGTGCCAGCTCACAGGGACAGGGGGGCGACGAGCAGTACTTC. Its protein product is CASSQGQGGDEQYF. The chain links TRBV18 to TRBJ2-7, with 11 bases aligning to TRBD1. Unmatched junction bases numbered 4, after V lost 4 bases and J lost 5 bases. Germline V CDR1 and CDR2: KGHSH, LQKENI. CDR3 length: 14 residues.

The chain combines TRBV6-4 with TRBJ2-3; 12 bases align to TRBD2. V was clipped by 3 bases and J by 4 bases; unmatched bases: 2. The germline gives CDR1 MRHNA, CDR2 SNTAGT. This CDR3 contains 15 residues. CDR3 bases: TGTGCCAGCAGTGAGGGACTAGCGGGTTCAGATACGCAGTATTTT. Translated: CASSEGLAGSDTQYF.

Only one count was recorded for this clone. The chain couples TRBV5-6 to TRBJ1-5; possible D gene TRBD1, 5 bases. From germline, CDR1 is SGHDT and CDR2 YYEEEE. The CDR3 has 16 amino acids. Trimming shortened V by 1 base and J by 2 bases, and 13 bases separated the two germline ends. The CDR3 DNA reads TGTGCCAGCAGCTTGCGGCAGGGATACGGCAATCAGCCCCAGCATTTT. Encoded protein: CASSLRQGYGNQPQHF.

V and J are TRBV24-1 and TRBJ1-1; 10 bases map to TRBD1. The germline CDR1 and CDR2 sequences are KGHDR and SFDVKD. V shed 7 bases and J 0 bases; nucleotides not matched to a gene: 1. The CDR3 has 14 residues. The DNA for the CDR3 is TGTGCCACCAGGACAGGGGGCATGAACACTGAAGCTTTCTTT. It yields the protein CATRTGGMNTEAFF.

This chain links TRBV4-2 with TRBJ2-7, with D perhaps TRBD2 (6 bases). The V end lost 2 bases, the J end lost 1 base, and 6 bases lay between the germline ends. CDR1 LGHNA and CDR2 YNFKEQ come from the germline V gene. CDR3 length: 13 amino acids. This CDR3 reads CASSQRGSYEQYF. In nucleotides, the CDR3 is TGTGCCAGCAGCCAACGGGGGTCCTACGAGCAGTACTTC.

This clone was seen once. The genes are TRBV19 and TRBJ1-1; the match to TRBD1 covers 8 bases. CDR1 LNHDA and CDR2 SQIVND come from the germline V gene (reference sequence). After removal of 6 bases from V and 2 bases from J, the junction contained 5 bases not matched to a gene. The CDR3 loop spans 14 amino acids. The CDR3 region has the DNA TGTGCCAGTAGGCCACAGGGGGTAAACACTGAAGCTTTCTTT. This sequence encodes CASRPQGVNTEAFF.

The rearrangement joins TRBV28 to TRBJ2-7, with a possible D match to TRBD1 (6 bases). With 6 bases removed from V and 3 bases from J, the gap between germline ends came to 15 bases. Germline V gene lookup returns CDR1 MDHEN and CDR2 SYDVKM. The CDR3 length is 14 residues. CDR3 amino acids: CASSSGGQVYEQYF. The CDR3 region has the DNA TGTGCCAGCAGCAGTGGGGGACAAGTCTACGAGCAGTACTTC.

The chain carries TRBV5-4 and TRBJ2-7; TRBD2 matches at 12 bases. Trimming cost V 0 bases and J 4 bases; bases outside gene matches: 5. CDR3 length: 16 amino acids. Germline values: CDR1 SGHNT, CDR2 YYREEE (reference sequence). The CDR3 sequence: CASSLATGLAGYEQYF. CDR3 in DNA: TGTGCCAGCAGCTTGGCCACAGGACTAGCGGGATACGAGCAGTACTTC.

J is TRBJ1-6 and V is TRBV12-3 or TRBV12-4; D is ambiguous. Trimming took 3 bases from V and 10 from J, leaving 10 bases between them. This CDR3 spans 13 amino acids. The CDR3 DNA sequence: TGTGCCAGCAGTTTGCGGGCGGAGTCACCCCTCCACTTT. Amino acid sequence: CASSLRAESPLHF.

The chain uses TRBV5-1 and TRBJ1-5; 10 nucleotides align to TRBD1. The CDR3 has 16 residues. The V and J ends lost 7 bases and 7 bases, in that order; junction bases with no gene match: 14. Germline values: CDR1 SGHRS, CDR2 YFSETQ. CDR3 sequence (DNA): TGCGCCAGCCCGGGACAGGGGTCCAAAAGGGGGCAGCCCCAGCATTTT. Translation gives CASPGQGSKRGQPQHF.

The CDR3 DNA reads TGTGCCAGCAGCCAAGCGGGGGGCCGGGGAGGCGCAGATACGCAGTATTTT. Protein product: CASSQAGGRGGADTQYF. The gene calls are TRBV4-2 and TRBJ2-3; a possible D gene is TRBD2 (7 bases). Trimming took off 1 base at V and 4 bases at J, with 18 bases between the two ends. This CDR3 has 17 residues. Germline CDR1 and CDR2: LGHNA and YNFKEQ.